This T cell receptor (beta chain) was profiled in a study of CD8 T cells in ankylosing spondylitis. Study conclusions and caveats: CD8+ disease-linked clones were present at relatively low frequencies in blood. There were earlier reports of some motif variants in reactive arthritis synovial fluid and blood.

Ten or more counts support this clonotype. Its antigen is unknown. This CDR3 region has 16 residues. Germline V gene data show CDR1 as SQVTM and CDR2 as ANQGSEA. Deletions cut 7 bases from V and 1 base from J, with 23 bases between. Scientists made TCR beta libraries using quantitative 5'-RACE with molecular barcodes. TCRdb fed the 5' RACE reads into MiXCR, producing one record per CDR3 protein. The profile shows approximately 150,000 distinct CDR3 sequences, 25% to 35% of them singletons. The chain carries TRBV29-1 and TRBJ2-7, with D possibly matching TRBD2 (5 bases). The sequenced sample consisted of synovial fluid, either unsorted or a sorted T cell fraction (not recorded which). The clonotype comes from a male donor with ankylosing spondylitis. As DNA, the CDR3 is TGCAGCGCCTGGGTGGGCGCGGGTTCTGGATCCTACGAGCAGTACTTC. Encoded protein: CSAWVGAGSGSYEQYF.